This T cell receptor (beta chain) was identified in a study of blood T cell repertoires in COVID-19. Overall study context: COVID-19 samples from acute and convalescent phases originated in the United States, Italy and Spain. Sources were T cells, B-cell-depleted T cells, or PBMCs; the material itself was cDNA or gDNA.

In the source study's methods: Amplification from reference gene primers served as the basis for estimated nucleated cell counts. Libraries were prepared by immunoSEQ multiplex PCR; TCRdb keeps only in-frame clonotypes and omits some of them. The DNA gave D and trimming, while V, J and clone size come from that table. The sample lists under 80,000 clones, about nine tenths occurring once. CDR1 is MNHEY, CDR2 SVGAGI, per germline. The junction had 6 bases not matched to a gene; V was cut back by 6 bases and J by 3 bases. This CDR3 is built from 14 residues. The chain is built from TRBV6-5 and TRBJ1-1; 8 bases are shared with TRBD1. This clonotype was sampled from a human donor in a cohort sampled during active COVID-19. The sample comprised peripheral blood. The CDR3 coding sequence is TGTGCCAGCAGGCCTACAGGGGGTCACACTGAAGCTTTCTTT. Encoded protein: CASRPTGGHTEAFF.